A single sample is the source of the 19 T cell receptor beta chains below, sequenced in a study of regulatory T cells in long-lasting Graves disease. Assembly of TCR beta libraries relied on iRepertoire HTBI primers together with Arm-PCR of CDR3 regions. MiXCR, applied by TCRdb to the multiplex PCR reads, yields one record per CDR3 protein. In the table there are 400,000 to 450,000 distinct CDR3 sequences, just under 15% of which are singletons. Time point noted: newly diagnosed GD, antithyroid drugs for less than 3 months. Following extraction of RNA from PBMCs, that RNA was used to make the TCR library. The same data also went into a second study, on T cells in Graves' hyperthyroidism and ophthalmopathy.

This specimen consisted of peripheral blood mononuclear cells (PBMCs), obtained at new diagnosis, from a patient treated with antithyroid drugs. The receptors were sampled from a woman aged 30 to 39 with Graves disease.

This clonotype occurred a few times. The chain couples TRBV2 to TRBJ2-3; D might be TRBD2 (5 bases). CDR3 length: 15 residues. Germline loops: CDR1 SNHLY, CDR2 FYNNEI. V was trimmed by 2 bases and J by 0 bases, leaving 9 bases between them. The CDR3: CASSEPGNSTDTQYF. The CDR3 coding sequence is TGTGCCAGCAGTGAACCGGGAAATAGCACAGATACGCAGTATTTT.

For this clonotype: One end of the junction fails to match germline, which may point to a read error. The V gene is TRBV5-1, the J gene TRBJ1-1, with a weak D call TRBD1 (5 bases). This CDR3 comprises 14 residues. The V gene's germline CDR1 is SGHRS and CDR2 YFSETQ. The CDR3, as DNA: TGCGCCAGCAGCTCGGGGACGGGGAACACTGAAGCTCTCTTT. Its protein product is CASSSGTGNTEALF.

This clonotype has a handful of counts. The chain recombines TRBV2 with TRBJ2-1; perhaps TRBD2 as D (5 bases). CDR3 size: 12 residues. Germline assignment: CDR1 SNHLY and CDR2 FYNNEI. With 7 bases removed from V and 15 bases from J, the gap between germline ends came to 19 bases. The CDR3, as DNA: TGTGCCAGCACCCACGAGCCCTTTGAGGGGTTCTTC. The encoded protein is CASTHEPFEGFF.

This clonotype has a count of ten or more. The J gene is TRBJ2-7, the V gene TRBV5-1, with 13 bases that match TRBD2. V shed 4 bases and J 2 bases; nucleotides not matched to a gene: 3. Germline values: CDR1 SGHRS, CDR2 YFSETQ. The length of the CDR3 is 15 residues. CDR3 coding DNA: TGCGCCAGCAGCCTCGGACTAGCGGGAGCCTACGAGCAGTACTTC. Its translation: CASSLGLAGAYEQYF. Supplemented by reference TRBV5-1 and TRBJ2-7, the full variable domain reads KAGVTQTPRYLIKTRGQQVTLSCSPISGHRSVSWYQQTPGQGLQFLFEYFSETQRNKGNFPGRFSGRQFSNSRSEMNVSTLELGDSALYLCASSLGLAGAYEQYFGPGTRLTVT.

This clonotype came up many times. The chain joins TRBV28 to TRBJ1-5; D gene uncertain. Trimming pared 4 bases from V and 2 bases from J, leaving 15 bases between. Germline-derived CDR1 and CDR2 are MDHEN and SYDVKM. This CDR3 spans 16 amino acids. The CDR3 coding sequence is TGTGCCAGCAGTTCCCCCGAGAACCTCCGCAATCAGCCCCAGCATTTT. Its translation: CASSSPENLRNQPQHF.

About this clonotype: This clone may be a read error of a much larger clone one base away. The V call is TRBV27, the J call TRBJ2-2, with TRBD2 matching 13 bases. This CDR3 has 19 residues. Germline CDR1 MNHEY, CDR2 SMNVEV (reference sequence). This CDR3 reads CAISPSELAGGSGTGELFF. CDR3 nucleotides: TGTGCCATCAGTCCTTCGGAACTAGCGGGAGGGTCGGGCACCGGGGAGCTGTTTTTT.

The genes are TRBV7-9 and TRBJ2-7, with TRBD2 matching over 10 bases. The CDR3 has 14 amino acids. Trimming at V came to 2 bases and at J to 6 bases, leaving 4 bases not matched to a gene. In germline, CDR1 is SEHNR, CDR2 FQNEAQ (reference sequence). The CDR3 loop is CASSLPSGRSEQYF. DNA of the CDR3: TGTGCCAGCAGCTTACCTAGCGGGAGATCCGAGCAGTACTTC.

This clonotype came up many times. The J gene is TRBJ2-5, the V gene TRBV29-1; 10 bases fit TRBD2. Per germline, CDR1 SQVTM and CDR2 ANQGSEA. V lost 7 bases to trimming and J lost 1 base; unmatched junction nucleotides: 3. The CDR3 contains 13 residues. CDR3 bases: TGCAGCGGGCGGACTAGCGGCCAAGAGACCCAGTACTTC. As protein: CSGRTSGQETQYF.

This clonotype occurred many times. J is TRBJ2-7 and V is TRBV7-9, with a possible D match to TRBD1 (5 bases). This CDR3 contains 13 residues. V dropped 5 bases and J dropped 0 bases, with 8 bases sitting between them. In germline, CDR1 is SEHNR, CDR2 FQNEAQ (reference sequence). CDR3 bases: TGTGCCAGCAGCGGGGCAGGCTCCTACGAGCAGTACTTC. This gives the protein CASSGAGSYEQYF.

This rearrangement joins TRBV6-1 to TRBJ2-2; tentative D call: TRBD2 (6 bases). This CDR3 is 17 amino acids long. Per germline, CDR1 MNHNS and CDR2 SASEGT. V dropped 5 bases and J dropped 5 bases, with 21 bases sitting between them. The CDR3 region has the DNA TGTGCCAGCAGTCCGTCGGCGGGGTGGGATTTGACCGGGGAGCTGTTTTTT. This gives the protein CASSPSAGWDLTGELFF.

This clonotype was seen more than once but under ten times. With a much larger clone just one base away, this may be a read error. The chain is built from TRBV2 and TRBJ2-1; D is uncertain. Trimming cost V 4 bases and J 3 bases, with 19 bases left between them. From germline, CDR1 is SNHLY and CDR2 FYNNEI. There are 17 residues in the CDR3. Here the CDR3 reads CASSGAWAGLHYNEQFF. CDR3 coding DNA: TGTGCCAGCAGTGGAGCCTGGGCCGGGCTCCACTACAATGAGCAGTTCTTC.

This clonotype was detected many times. This chain connects TRBV7-2 to TRBJ2-7; 11 bases line up with TRBD2. The V gene end was trimmed by 5 bases and the J gene end by 7 bases; junction bases not matched to a gene: 7. This CDR3 comprises 14 residues. Germline values: CDR1 SGHTA, CDR2 FQGNSA. The CDR3 DNA is TGTGCCAGCAGCATTTTAGCGGGAGGGCTTGAGCAGTACTTC. Amino acids: CASSILAGGLEQYF. Full variable domain (remainder filled in from reference TRBV7-2 and TRBJ2-7): GAGVSQSPSNKVTEKGKDVELRCDPISGHTALYWYRQSLGQGLEFLIYFQGNSAPDKSGLPSDRFSAERTGGSVSTLTIQRTQQEDSAVYLCASSILAGGLEQYFGPGTRLTVT.

This clonotype was counted ten times or more. The V gene is TRBV11-2, the J gene TRBJ1-2; D perhaps matches TRBD1 (5 bases). CDR1 and CDR2 (germline): SGHAT, FQNNGV. There are 17 residues in the CDR3. V was trimmed by 5 bases and J by 4 bases, leaving 23 bases between them. In nucleotides, the CDR3 is TGTGCCAGCAGCGCACAAACCGGCGGGGGGAGCGGCTATGGCTACACCTTC. Translated, it gives CASSAQTGGGSGYGYTF. The complete variable domain, with remaining parts taken from reference TRBV11-2 and TRBJ1-2, reads EAGVAQSPRYKIIEKRQSVAFWCNPISGHATLYWYQQILGQGPKLLIQFQNNGVVDDSQLPKDRFSAERLKGVDSTLKIQPAKLEDSAVYLCASSAQTGGGSGYGYTFGSGTRLTVV.

This clonotype came up many times. The chain employs TRBV3-1 and TRBJ2-5; D unresolved. V shed 0 bases and J shed 7 bases, with 3 bases lying between them. Germline V gene lookup returns CDR1 LGHDT and CDR2 YNNKEL (reference sequence). The CDR3 spans 11 residues. The chain's CDR3 is CASSQDLTQYF. DNA of the CDR3: TGTGCCAGCAGCCAAGATCTGACCCAGTACTTC.

This clonotype has ten or more counts. The V gene is TRBV9, the J gene TRBJ2-5, with 10 positions matching TRBD2. V gave up 0 bases and J gave up 1 base; unmatched junction bases: 3. The CDR3 runs 16 residues. Germline V gene data show CDR1 as SGDLS and CDR2 as YYNGEE. The CDR3 nucleotides read TGTGCCAGCAGCGTAGGTAGCGGGAGGACCCAAGAGACCCAGTACTTC. It translates to CASSVGSGRTQETQYF.

The J gene is TRBJ2-1, the V gene TRBV11-3; a weak D match, TRBD1 (6 bases). The V end was cut by 3 bases, the J end by 0 bases, with 12 bases between. This CDR3 has 16 amino acids. The germline V gene encodes CDR1 SGHNT and CDR2 YENEEA. The CDR3 region has the DNA TGTGCCAGCAGCTTGGCCGGGACAACCTCCTACAATGAGCAGTTCTTC. As protein: CASSLAGTTSYNEQFF.

This clonotype showed up many times. The genes are TRBV12-3 or TRBV12-4 and TRBJ2-2; unclear D gene. V dropped 2 bases and J dropped 3 bases, with 4 bases sitting between them. This CDR3 region has 13 residues. CDR3 DNA: TGTGCCAGCAGTTTACACTACACCGGGGAGCTGTTTTTT. Translating gives CASSLHYTGELFF.

This clonotype was seen at least ten times. The chain has TRBV27 and TRBJ1-5; no clear D. Trimming took off 0 bases at V and 0 bases at J, with 9 bases between the two ends. The CDR3 sequence is 16 residues long. Germline V gene sequence: CDR1 MNHEY, CDR2 SMNVEV (reference sequence). The CDR3 DNA reads as TGTGCCAGCAGTTTATCCCCAGACCTTAGCAATCAGCCCCAGCATTTT. This encodes CASSLSPDLSNQPQHF.

This clonotype has only a few counts. The chain links TRBV5-5 to TRBJ1-4; TRBD1 is a possible D gene (5 bases). Trimming shortened V by 4 bases and J by 5 bases, and 15 bases separated the two germline ends. CDR3 length equals 15 residues. Germline CDR1 is SGHKS and CDR2 is YYEKEE (reference sequence). DNA for the CDR3: TGTGCCAGCAGCAGACAGACTCCGGCGAATGAAAAACTGTTTTTT. This codes for CASSRQTPANEKLFF.